This TCR beta chain was profiled in a study of T cells after yellow fever vaccination. As for the study in general: The fractions with low cell numbers were processed using SMART-Seq v4 Ultra Low Input.

Study-level findings and limits: Post-booster reappearance was seen for most primary-vaccination clones (about 96% CD4, around 90% CD8).

It was through 5'RACE template switching that TCR cDNA was made, with a universal primer site and UMIs added. Each CDR3 protein is one row after TCRdb ran MiXCR on the 5' RACE reads. This repertoire shows around 600,000 distinct CDR3 sequences, approximately 13% found once; its top ten account for just under 15%. The germline V gene has CDR1 SGHVS and CDR2 FQNEAQ. Trimming cost V 1 base and J 1 base, with 8 bases left between them. There are 15 residues in the CDR3. A few counts support this clonotype. Its antigen remains unknown. The input for sequencing was PBMCs, taken on the day of the yellow fever booster vaccination. V usage is TRBV7-8 and J usage is TRBJ2-1; no clear D. This receptor was taken from a man aged 30-40 years who received the YFV17D yellow fever vaccine. This chain's CDR3 is CASSLDEPSYNEQFF. The CDR3 region has the DNA TGTGCCAGCAGCTTAGATGAGCCGTCCTACAATGAGCAGTTCTTC. The full variable domain, with the rest looked up from reference TRBV7-8 and TRBJ2-1, is GAGVSQSPRYKVAKRGQDVALRCDPISGHVSLFWYQQALGQGPEFLTYFQNEAQLDKSGLPSDRFFAERPEGSVSTLKIQRTQQEDSAVYLCASSLDEPSYNEQFFGPGTRLTVL.